This T cell receptor beta chain was found in a study of blood T cells in healthy people across ages. Findings of the study overall: The study found more naive CD4+ cells and higher diversity in long-lived than aged donors.

Each individual donor underwent a draw of roughly 10 milliliters of peripheral blood. Alongside a J-beta primer mix, a sample-barcoded 5' primer served in a second PCR lasting about 7 to 11 cycles. Every single cDNA molecule received a tag from a template-switch adaptor with 12 random nucleotides. A single record per CDR3 protein comes from TCRdb applying MiXCR to the 5' RACE reads. Of some 1.5 million distinct CDR3 sequences listed, 42% are singletons. This clonotype was counted a few times. Its cognate antigen is unknown. The germline gives CDR1 SGHDN, CDR2 FVKESK. The CDR3 runs 17 residues. The V and J ends lost 3 bases and 0 bases respectively, with 16 bases between them.

The sequenced material came from blood. The clonotype comes from a woman younger than 30 in good health. The gene calls are TRBV14 and TRBJ2-3; D is possibly TRBD1 (6 bases). The CDR3: CASSHRRGSSSTDTQYF. Here the CDR3 DNA reads TGTGCCAGCAGCCACCGCAGGGGCTCTTCTAGCACAGATACGCAGTATTTT.